One sample yielded the 27 T cell receptor beta chains listed below, sequenced in a study of blood T cells in healthy people across ages. A second roughly 6 to 11 cycle PCR used barcoded and J-beta primers. One entry per CDR3 protein results from TCRdb running MiXCR on the 5' RACE reads. The sample contains 650,000 to 1,000,000 distinct CDR3 sequences, roughly 40% of which appear only once. Sequencing was performed on blood. The receptors here all came from a man younger than 30 in good health.

The V call is TRBV27, the J call TRBJ1-4; weak D call: TRBD1 (5 bases). CDR3 length equals 16 residues. Germline assignment: CDR1 MNHEY and CDR2 SMNVEV (reference sequence). Trimming pared 8 bases from V and 1 base from J, leaving 17 bases between. The CDR3: CASRRGGGGTNEKLFF. The CDR3 DNA follows: TGTGCCAGCCGGCGTGGGGGGGGAGGAACTAATGAAAAACTGTTTTTT.

Worth noting for this clonotype: A much larger clone lies a single base off, so this may be a read error. V and J are TRBV7-2 and TRBJ2-5, with 8 positions matching TRBD2. Near its end, the DNA agrees better with TRBJ2-7, so the J call may be wrong. This CDR3 is built from 13 residues. Germline V gene sequence: CDR1 SGHTA, CDR2 FQGNSA. The CDR3 nucleotides read TGTGTCAGCAGTCATTCGGGGGGGCACGAGCAGTACTTC. It codes for CVSSHSGGHEQYF.

The chain links TRBV27 to TRBJ2-2, with TRBD1 identical over 8 bases. The CDR3 is 15 amino acids. V was clipped by 8 bases and J by 1 base; unmatched bases: 6. Germline CDR1 and CDR2: MNHEY and SMNVEV (reference sequence). The CDR3 spells CASRAGGQNTGELFF. CDR3 in DNA: TGTGCCAGCCGTGCAGGGGGCCAGAACACCGGGGAGCTGTTTTTT.

There are many counts of this clonotype. The chain uses TRBV20-1 and TRBJ1-6, with 7 bases that match TRBD1. V lost 6 bases to trimming and J lost 9 bases; unmatched junction nucleotides: 17. The CDR3 totals 16 residues. Looked up from germline, CDR1 is DFQATT and CDR2 is SNEGSKA (reference sequence). The chain's CDR3 is CSATRSVRPGGSPLHF. The CDR3, as DNA: TGCAGTGCAACCCGAAGTGTCCGACCAGGGGGTTCACCCCTCCACTTT.

The chain employs TRBV6-2 or TRBV6-3 and TRBJ1-1; maybe TRBD1 (5 bases). Germline CDR1 MNHEY, CDR2 SVGEGT. V was clipped by 5 bases and J by 7 bases, with 14 bases between them. This CDR3 has 13 amino acids. The CDR3 loop reads CASSPGETVEAFF. CDR3 DNA: TGTGCCAGCAGTCCCGGGGAGACAGTTGAAGCTTTCTTT.

The chain uses TRBV5-1 and TRBJ2-1; D possibly corresponds to TRBD2 (6 bases). V lost 3 bases and J lost 5, with 15 bases in between. The CDR3 runs to 15 residues. Germline lookup yields CDR1 SGHRS and CDR2 YFSETQ. CDR3 DNA sequence: TGCGCCAGCAGCTGGACCGGGACTGTCCACAATGAGCAGTTCTTC. Amino acids: CASSWTGTVHNEQFF.

The chain recombines TRBV7-3 with TRBJ1-2, with 8 bases aligning to TRBD1. The junction had 7 bases not matched to a gene; V was cut back by 5 bases and J by 5 bases. The CDR3 runs 14 residues. Per the germline V gene, CDR1 is SGHTA and CDR2 is FQGTGA. CDR3 nucleotides: TGTGCCAGCAGCGATCGGACAGGGAAATATGGCTACACCTTC. This sequence encodes CASSDRTGKYGYTF. Using reference TRBV7-3 and TRBJ1-2 for the parts outside the CDR3, the full variable domain is GAGVSQTPSNKVTEKGKYVELRCDPISGHTALYWYRQSLGQGPEFLIYFQGTGAADDSGLPNDRFFAVRPEGSVSTLKIQRTERGDSAVYLCASSDRTGKYGYTFGSGTRLTVV.

Only a few counts were recorded for this clonotype. V gene TRBV20-1 combines with J gene TRBJ1-1; 10 bases agree with TRBD1. The germline gives CDR1 DFQATT, CDR2 SNEGSKA (reference sequence). V lost 4 bases and J lost 7; bases outside the gene matches: 9. The CDR3 has 14 residues. The CDR3 loop reads CSAIWDRGWGEAFF. CDR3 nucleotides: TGCAGTGCTATATGGGACAGGGGATGGGGTGAAGCTTTCTTT.

The gene calls are TRBV12-3 or TRBV12-4 and TRBJ2-2; D gene ambiguous. The CDR3 sequence is 15 residues long. Trimming cost V 5 bases and J 6 bases, with 16 bases left between them. CDR3 nucleotide sequence: TGTGCCAGCAGTCTCGCCCCCGGAAAGGCCGGGGAGCTGTTTTTT. Amino acid sequence: CASSLAPGKAGELFF.

The V gene is TRBV4-2, the J gene TRBJ2-1; D uncertain. The CDR3 runs 11 residues. V was clipped by 6 bases and J by 8 bases, with 8 bases between them. Germline V CDR1 and CDR2: LGHNA, YNFKEQ. DNA of the CDR3: TGTGCCAGCAGACGGTCGGATGAGCAGTTCTTC. Protein: CASRRSDEQFF.

The chain couples TRBV12-3 or TRBV12-4 to TRBJ2-2; D is unclear. Trimming removed 6 bases at V and 8 bases at J, with 10 bases between. The CDR3 totals 12 residues. The CDR3 reads CASRFRSGELFF. In DNA form, the CDR3 reads TGTGCCAGCAGATTTCGGTCGGGGGAGCTGTTTTTT.

This clonotype was detected ten times or more. V gene TRBV18 combines with J gene TRBJ1-2; 9 bases align to TRBD1. V trimming: 8 bases; J trimming: 4 bases; junction bases outside the gene matches: 8. This CDR3 spans 14 amino acids. Germline CDR1 KGHSH, CDR2 LQKENI. The CDR3 sequence is CASSPSGQGYGYTF. The CDR3 nucleotides read TGTGCCAGCAGCCCATCGGGACAGGGCTATGGCTACACCTTC.

The chain is built from TRBV7-2 and TRBJ2-3, with TRBD2 identical over 7 bases. Germline CDR1 and CDR2: SGHTA and FQGNSA. With 2 bases clipped from V and 6 bases from J, the junction kept 8 bases outside the gene matches. CDR3 length equals 15 residues. The CDR3 here is CASSLLAASRDTQYF. CDR3 DNA sequence: TGTGCCAGCAGCTTACTAGCGGCATCGCGGGATACGCAGTATTTT. Together with reference TRBV7-2 and TRBJ2-3, the CDR3 gives the full variable domain: GAGVSQSPSNKVTEKGKDVELRCDPISGHTALYWYRQSLGQGLEFLIYFQGNSAPDKSGLPSDRFSAERTGGSVSTLTIQRTQQEDSAVYLCASSLLAASRDTQYFGPGTRLTVL.

V usage is TRBV20-1 and J usage is TRBJ2-1; D is uncertain. Germline assignment: CDR1 DFQATT and CDR2 SNEGSKA (reference sequence). The CDR3 loop spans 14 amino acids. V was clipped by 5 bases and J by 7 bases, with 18 bases between them. CDR3 coding DNA: TGCAGTGCTCCCCAGAGGAGCGACGGGAATGAGCAGTTCTTC. This gives the protein CSAPQRSDGNEQFF.

This clonotype has a single count. V gene TRBV12-3 or TRBV12-4 combines with J gene TRBJ1-6; D is ambiguous. The germline V and J ends were trimmed by 3 bases and 5 bases, with 5 bases remaining between them. The CDR3 totals 13 residues. The CDR3: CASSLQDNSPLHF. The CDR3, as DNA: TGTGCCAGCAGTTTGCAGGATAATTCACCCCTCCACTTT.

The chain combines TRBV5-4 with TRBJ1-2, with 9 bases lining up with TRBD1. V shed 4 bases and J 5 bases; nucleotides not matched to a gene: 9. Per germline, CDR1 SGHNT and CDR2 YYREEE (reference sequence). This CDR3 contains 15 residues. CDR3 nucleotide sequence: TGTGCCAGCAGCCCACAGGGGGCGTTTTCGTATGGCTACACCTTC. Translation gives CASSPQGAFSYGYTF.

Many counts were recorded for this clonotype. The CDR3 sequence is CASSQEIQGYEQYF. The CDR3 DNA is TGCGCCAGCAGCCAAGAAATACAGGGCTACGAGCAGTACTTC. This rearrangement joins TRBV4-3 to TRBJ2-7; the D gene is possibly TRBD1 (6 bases). V lost 0 bases to trimming and J lost 3 bases, with 9 bases between them. The germline CDR1 and CDR2 sequences are LGHNA and YSLEER. The CDR3 is made up of 14 amino acids.

The chain combines TRBV6-6 with TRBJ2-4; D not resolved. The DNA matches TRBJ2-5 better at its end, which makes the J call doubtful. Germline V gene data show CDR1 as MNHNY and CDR2 as SVGAGI (reference sequence). The CDR3 is 14 amino acids. This chain's CDR3 is CASSQSSQQETQYF. The CDR3 region has the DNA TGTGCCAGCAGCCAATCGAGTCAACAAGAGACCCAGTACTTC.

In regard to this clonotype: This may come from a read error, since a much larger clone is one base off. The V gene is TRBV12-3 or TRBV12-4, the J gene TRBJ2-1, with D possibly called TRBD1 or TRBD2 (5 bases each). Trimming took off 5 bases at V and 13 bases at J, with 12 bases between the two ends. The CDR3 contains 11 residues. The CDR3 nucleotides are TGTGCCAGCAGTATAGGGGAGACCCAGTTCTTC. It is translated as CASSIGETQFF.

The chain has TRBV3-1 and TRBJ2-5, with D unresolved. Germline V lookup: CDR1 LGHDT, CDR2 YNNKEL (reference sequence). CDR3 length equals 14 residues. V lost 0 bases and J 1 base, leaving 6 bases between the germline ends. In nucleotides, the CDR3 is TGTGCCAGCAGCCAAGAGAACTTCCAAGAGACCCAGTACTTC. Amino acid sequence: CASSQENFQETQYF.

The count of this clonotype is one. Given a much more abundant clone one base away, this may be a read error. The chain combines TRBV24-1 with TRBJ2-5; D is perhaps TRBD1 (6 bases). The CDR3 loop spans 12 amino acids. Germline lookup yields CDR1 KGHDR and CDR2 SFDVKD. V was shortened by 10 bases and J by 11 bases, with 19 bases between the two germline ends. The CDR3 sequence: CATKGVSDEQYF. Here the CDR3 DNA reads TGTGCCACGAAGGGGGTTTCGGATGAGCAGTACTTC.

This clonotype was seen repeatedly, ten times or more. The chain carries TRBV29-1 and TRBJ2-3; the D is unclear. The CDR3 is made up of 13 amino acids. From germline, CDR1 is SQVTM and CDR2 ANQGSEA. V lost 6 bases, J lost 2 bases, and 12 bases lay in between. The CDR3 region has the DNA TGCAGCGTCAGCAGGCCCCTCACAGATACGCAGTATTTT. Residues: CSVSRPLTDTQYF.

J is TRBJ1-4 and V is TRBV4-3, with TRBD1 identical over 8 bases. The CDR3 is 16 amino acids. V gave up 1 base and J gave up 5 bases; unmatched junction bases: 6. CDR1 is LGHNA, CDR2 YSLEER, per germline. The CDR3 DNA sequence: TGCGCCAGCAGCCAAGGAAGGGACAGGATAAATGAAAAACTGTTTTTT. Its protein product is CASSQGRDRINEKLFF.

J is TRBJ2-3 and V is TRBV4-3; D ambiguous. Germline V gives CDR1 LGHNA, CDR2 YSLEER. Deletions cut 3 bases from V and 4 bases from J, with 11 bases between. The CDR3 runs 14 residues. The CDR3 nucleotides are TGCGCCAGCAGCCACACACCGTTCTCAGATACGCAGTATTTT. Residues: CASSHTPFSDTQYF.

This clonotype has a handful of counts. The rearrangement joins TRBV12-3 or TRBV12-4 to TRBJ1-1; D call uncertain. V lost 8 bases and J 2 bases, leaving 6 bases between the germline ends. This CDR3 has 11 amino acids. The DNA of the CDR3 is TGTGCCAGCTTGAGAAACACTGAAGCTTTCTTT. Protein: CASLRNTEAFF.

This clonotype has just a few counts. The chain combines TRBV4-3 with TRBJ1-1, with D possibly TRBD1 on 6 matching bases. Germline CDR1 and CDR2: LGHNA and YSLEER. The CDR3 has 16 residues. With 0 bases removed from V and 5 bases from J, the gap between germline ends came to 16 bases. The CDR3 spells CASSQDSGRGWTEAFF. In nucleotides, the CDR3 is TGCGCCAGCAGCCAAGATTCGGGCAGGGGCTGGACTGAAGCTTTCTTT.

This clonotype was detected a few times. CDR3 sequence reads: CSVAGLPNAWGQETQYF. In DNA, the CDR3 is TGCAGCGTTGCGGGACTCCCGAATGCGTGGGGCCAAGAGACCCAGTACTTC. The J gene is TRBJ2-5, the V gene TRBV29-1, with a possible D match to TRBD2 (6 bases). Trimming stripped 4 bases from V and 1 base from J, with 22 bases between. From germline, CDR1 is SQVTM and CDR2 ANQGSEA. The CDR3 loop spans 17 amino acids.